A single sample is the source of the 10 T cell receptor beta chains below, sequenced in a study of shared clonotypes between healthy human individuals (dated by TCRdb to the early 2020s). CD8 naive samples were obtained by positive selection for CCR7 among CD45RO-negative cells, yielding a CD45RA+CCR7+ population from which TemRA cells were excluded. The library was obtained by the immunoSEQ multiplex PCR assay. The source is immuneACCESS, and TCRdb retained only in-frame sequences with V and J called. Part of the clones is not carried over; for the studies checked, unresolved V genes explain less than half of this, and the remainder is unexplained. The sample data list approximately 1.9 million clones, and 90% to 95% of these were observed just once. Jointly, the top ten make up about 1.7% of the sample. The sample consisted of naive CD8+ T cells from PBMCs. According to the study, the label for this sample's cell subset or site signals: CD45RA+CCR7+. These TCRs come from a man aged 18 to 30 in good health. Some clones in this sample may be carry-over from other donors' samples.

The chain employs TRBV7-9 and TRBJ2-7; D gene uncertain. Germline values: CDR1 SEHNR, CDR2 FQNEAQ (reference sequence). V lost 5 bases and J lost 3, with 11 bases in between. The CDR3 runs to 13 residues. CDR3 DNA sequence: TGTGCCAGCAGCCCCCCGACCCACTACGAGCAGTACTTC. Translating it yields CASSPPTHYEQYF.

CDR3 protein: CASSFSQGARDLYGYTF. The CDR3 nucleotides read TGTGCCAGCAGTTTCAGCCAGGGGGCGCGGGATCTCTATGGCTACACCTTC. The rearrangement links TRBV27 to TRBJ1-2, with 8 bases matching TRBD1. This CDR3 is built from 17 residues. CDR1 is MNHEY, CDR2 SMNVEV, per germline (reference sequence). After removal of 3 bases from V and 4 bases from J, the junction contained 13 bases not matched to a gene.

The gene calls are TRBV19 and TRBJ2-1; D may be TRBD1 (6 bases). The CDR3 runs to 11 residues. V was clipped by 8 bases and J by 8 bases, with 10 bases between them. CDR1 LNHDA and CDR2 SQIVND come from the germline V gene (reference sequence). This CDR3 is CASVGGHEQFF. CDR3 DNA: TGTGCCAGTGTAGGGGGACATGAGCAGTTCTTC.

The chain employs TRBV19 and TRBJ2-5; the match to TRBD1 covers 7 bases. With 4 bases clipped from V and 2 bases from J, the junction kept 10 bases outside the gene matches. The germline V gene encodes CDR1 LNHDA and CDR2 SQIVND (reference sequence). This CDR3 has 16 residues. The CDR3 spells CASSRYRGLGQETQYF. CDR3 coding DNA: TGTGCCAGTAGTAGATACAGGGGATTGGGGCAAGAGACCCAGTACTTC.

The genes are TRBV5-1 and TRBJ2-1; 7 positions agree with TRBD2. The V and J ends lost 4 bases and 3 bases, in that order; junction bases with no gene match: 10. Germline values: CDR1 SGHRS, CDR2 YFSETQ. CDR3 length equals 16 residues. CDR3 sequence reads: CASSVGAGLSYNEQFF. The DNA for the CDR3 is TGCGCCAGCAGCGTTGGAGCGGGATTAAGCTACAATGAGCAGTTCTTC.

This chain links TRBV2 with TRBJ1-1, with TRBD1 identical over 7 bases. The V and J ends lost 5 bases and 4 bases, in that order; junction bases with no gene match: 13. In germline, CDR1 is SNHLY, CDR2 FYNNEI. The CDR3 is 16 amino acids. Here the CDR3 DNA reads TGTGCCAGCAGTCCTCCCCCTGCTGGGACAGCCACTGAAGCTTTCTTT. This gives the protein CASSPPPAGTATEAFF.

The V call is TRBV29-1, the J call TRBJ2-7, with TRBD1 as a possible D gene (5 bases). Germline V gene lookup returns CDR1 SQVTM and CDR2 ANQGSEA. The CDR3 is made up of 13 amino acids. The V end was cut by 4 bases, the J end by 5 bases, with 15 bases between. The CDR3: CSVGVSGFHEQYF. The CDR3 nucleotides are TGCAGCGTTGGGGTCTCAGGGTTCCACGAGCAGTACTTC.

V usage is TRBV27 and J usage is TRBJ2-1; D gene unclear. CDR1 is MNHEY and CDR2 is SMNVEV in the germline V gene (reference sequence). This CDR3 has 13 amino acids. V lost 7 bases and J lost 1, with 8 bases in between. CDR3 region: CASNPGSYNEQFF. The CDR3 DNA sequence: TGTGCCAGCAACCCCGGATCCTACAATGAGCAGTTCTTC.

The CDR3 reads CASSEEILTYEQYF. As DNA, the CDR3 is TGTGCCAGCAGTGAGGAGATTTTAACCTACGAGCAGTACTTC. The V call is TRBV2, the J call TRBJ2-7; D is undetermined. CDR3 length: 14 amino acids. V was pared by 3 bases and J by 2 bases, with 11 bases between. Germline V lookup: CDR1 SNHLY, CDR2 FYNNEI.

The chain recombines TRBV11-2 with TRBJ1-2; D remains ambiguous. V lost 5 bases to trimming and J lost 4 bases, with 14 bases between them. The germline V gene has CDR1 SGHAT and CDR2 FQNNGV. The CDR3 contains 14 residues. CDR3 sequence reads: CASSPAGALYGYTF. Written as DNA, the CDR3 is TGTGCCAGCAGCCCCGCGGGCGCCCTCTATGGCTACACCTTC.